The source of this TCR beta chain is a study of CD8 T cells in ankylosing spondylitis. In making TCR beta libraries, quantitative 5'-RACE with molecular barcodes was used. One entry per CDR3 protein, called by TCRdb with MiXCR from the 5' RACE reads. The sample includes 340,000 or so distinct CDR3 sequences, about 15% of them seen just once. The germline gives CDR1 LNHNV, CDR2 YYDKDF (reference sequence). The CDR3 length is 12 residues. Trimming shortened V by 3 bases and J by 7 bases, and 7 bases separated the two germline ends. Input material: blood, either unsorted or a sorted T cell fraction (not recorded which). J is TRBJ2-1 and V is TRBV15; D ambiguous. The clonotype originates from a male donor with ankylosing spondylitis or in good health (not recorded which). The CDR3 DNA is TGTGCCACCAGCAGGGCGCCGAATGAGCAGTTCTTC. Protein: CATSRAPNEQFF.